The 7 T cell receptor beta chains in this list originate from one sample, sequenced in a study of blood T cell repertoires in COVID-19. Measured with immunoSEQ multiplex PCR; TCRdb has only the in-frame clones, and not every one. The data contain about 300,000 clones, around 87% of them singletons. What was sequenced was peripheral blood. These receptors were collected from a man aged 65 to 79 with acute or convalescent COVID-19.

This chain links TRBV19 with TRBJ2-1, with D possibly TRBD2 on 7 matching bases. Germline V gene sequence: CDR1 LNHDA, CDR2 SQIVND (reference sequence). This CDR3 has 16 amino acids. The ends were cut back, 3 bases at V and 2 bases at J, with 14 bases in the middle. The CDR3 loop is CASSIGGGQTYNEQFF. In nucleotides, the CDR3 is TGTGCCAGTAGTATCGGCGGGGGACAAACCTACAATGAGCAGTTCTTC.

The chain employs TRBV29-1 and TRBJ1-5; possibly TRBD1 for D (5 bases). Germline lookup yields CDR1 SQVTM and CDR2 ANQGSEA. The CDR3 runs to 13 residues. V was shortened by 7 bases and J by 5 bases, with 15 bases between the two germline ends. The CDR3 region is CSGLWGRYQPQHF. In DNA form, the CDR3 reads TGCAGCGGTTTATGGGGCCGTTATCAGCCCCAGCATTTT.

The V call is TRBV7-2, the J call TRBJ2-5, with 8 bases lining up with TRBD1. The CDR3 sequence is 11 residues long. V shed 3 bases, J shed 9 bases, and the junction held 0 bases outside the gene matches. CDR1 and CDR2 from the germline V gene are SGHTA and FQGNSA. CDR3 loop: CASSFRGPQYF. CDR3 sequence (DNA): TGTGCCAGCAGCTTCAGGGGGCCCCAGTACTTC.

This chain joins TRBV7-9 and TRBJ1-5; possibly TRBD1 for D (5 bases). V was pared by 5 bases and J by 9 bases, with 17 bases between. Germline assignment: CDR1 SEHNR and CDR2 FQNEAQ (reference sequence). CDR3 length: 14 amino acids. The CDR3 sequence: CASSPSGDGLPQHF. The CDR3 nucleotides read TGTGCCAGCAGCCCGTCGGGGGACGGTCTGCCCCAGCATTTT. Full variable domain (outside the CDR3, taken from reference TRBV7-9 and TRBJ1-5): DTGVSQNPRHKITKRGQNVTFRCDPISEHNRLYWYRQTLGQGPEFLTYFQNEAQLEKSRLLSDRFSAERPKGSFSTLEIQRTEQGDSAMYLCASSPSGDGLPQHFGDGTRLSIL.

The chain employs TRBV7-9 and TRBJ2-5, with D possibly being TRBD1 (6 bases). Trimming shortened V by 4 bases and J by 10 bases, and 13 bases separated the two germline ends. CDR3 length: 12 residues. The germline V gene encodes CDR1 SEHNR and CDR2 FQNEAQ (reference sequence). In DNA, the CDR3 is TGTGCCAGCAGCTACCCTCCAGGGGACCAGTACTTC. Protein product: CASSYPPGDQYF.

The genes are TRBV28 and TRBJ1-3, with D perhaps TRBD1 (6 bases). V lost 3 bases and J lost 0, with 15 bases in between. The CDR3 sequence is 17 residues long. The germline V gene encodes CDR1 MDHEN and CDR2 SYDVKM. In nucleotides, the CDR3 is TGTGCCAGCAGTTTTAGGGGGACGGTACTCTCTGGAAACACCATATATTTT. Translating gives CASSFRGTVLSGNTIYF.

CDR3 amino acids: CASSLHQGYQETQYF. In nucleotides, the CDR3 is TGTGCCAGCTCACTCCATCAGGGGTACCAAGAGACCCAGTACTTC. V gene TRBV18 combines with J gene TRBJ2-5; maybe TRBD1 (6 bases). The V and J ends lost 4 bases and 0 bases respectively, with 12 bases between them. Germline V gene sequence: CDR1 KGHSH, CDR2 LQKENI. The CDR3 totals 15 residues.